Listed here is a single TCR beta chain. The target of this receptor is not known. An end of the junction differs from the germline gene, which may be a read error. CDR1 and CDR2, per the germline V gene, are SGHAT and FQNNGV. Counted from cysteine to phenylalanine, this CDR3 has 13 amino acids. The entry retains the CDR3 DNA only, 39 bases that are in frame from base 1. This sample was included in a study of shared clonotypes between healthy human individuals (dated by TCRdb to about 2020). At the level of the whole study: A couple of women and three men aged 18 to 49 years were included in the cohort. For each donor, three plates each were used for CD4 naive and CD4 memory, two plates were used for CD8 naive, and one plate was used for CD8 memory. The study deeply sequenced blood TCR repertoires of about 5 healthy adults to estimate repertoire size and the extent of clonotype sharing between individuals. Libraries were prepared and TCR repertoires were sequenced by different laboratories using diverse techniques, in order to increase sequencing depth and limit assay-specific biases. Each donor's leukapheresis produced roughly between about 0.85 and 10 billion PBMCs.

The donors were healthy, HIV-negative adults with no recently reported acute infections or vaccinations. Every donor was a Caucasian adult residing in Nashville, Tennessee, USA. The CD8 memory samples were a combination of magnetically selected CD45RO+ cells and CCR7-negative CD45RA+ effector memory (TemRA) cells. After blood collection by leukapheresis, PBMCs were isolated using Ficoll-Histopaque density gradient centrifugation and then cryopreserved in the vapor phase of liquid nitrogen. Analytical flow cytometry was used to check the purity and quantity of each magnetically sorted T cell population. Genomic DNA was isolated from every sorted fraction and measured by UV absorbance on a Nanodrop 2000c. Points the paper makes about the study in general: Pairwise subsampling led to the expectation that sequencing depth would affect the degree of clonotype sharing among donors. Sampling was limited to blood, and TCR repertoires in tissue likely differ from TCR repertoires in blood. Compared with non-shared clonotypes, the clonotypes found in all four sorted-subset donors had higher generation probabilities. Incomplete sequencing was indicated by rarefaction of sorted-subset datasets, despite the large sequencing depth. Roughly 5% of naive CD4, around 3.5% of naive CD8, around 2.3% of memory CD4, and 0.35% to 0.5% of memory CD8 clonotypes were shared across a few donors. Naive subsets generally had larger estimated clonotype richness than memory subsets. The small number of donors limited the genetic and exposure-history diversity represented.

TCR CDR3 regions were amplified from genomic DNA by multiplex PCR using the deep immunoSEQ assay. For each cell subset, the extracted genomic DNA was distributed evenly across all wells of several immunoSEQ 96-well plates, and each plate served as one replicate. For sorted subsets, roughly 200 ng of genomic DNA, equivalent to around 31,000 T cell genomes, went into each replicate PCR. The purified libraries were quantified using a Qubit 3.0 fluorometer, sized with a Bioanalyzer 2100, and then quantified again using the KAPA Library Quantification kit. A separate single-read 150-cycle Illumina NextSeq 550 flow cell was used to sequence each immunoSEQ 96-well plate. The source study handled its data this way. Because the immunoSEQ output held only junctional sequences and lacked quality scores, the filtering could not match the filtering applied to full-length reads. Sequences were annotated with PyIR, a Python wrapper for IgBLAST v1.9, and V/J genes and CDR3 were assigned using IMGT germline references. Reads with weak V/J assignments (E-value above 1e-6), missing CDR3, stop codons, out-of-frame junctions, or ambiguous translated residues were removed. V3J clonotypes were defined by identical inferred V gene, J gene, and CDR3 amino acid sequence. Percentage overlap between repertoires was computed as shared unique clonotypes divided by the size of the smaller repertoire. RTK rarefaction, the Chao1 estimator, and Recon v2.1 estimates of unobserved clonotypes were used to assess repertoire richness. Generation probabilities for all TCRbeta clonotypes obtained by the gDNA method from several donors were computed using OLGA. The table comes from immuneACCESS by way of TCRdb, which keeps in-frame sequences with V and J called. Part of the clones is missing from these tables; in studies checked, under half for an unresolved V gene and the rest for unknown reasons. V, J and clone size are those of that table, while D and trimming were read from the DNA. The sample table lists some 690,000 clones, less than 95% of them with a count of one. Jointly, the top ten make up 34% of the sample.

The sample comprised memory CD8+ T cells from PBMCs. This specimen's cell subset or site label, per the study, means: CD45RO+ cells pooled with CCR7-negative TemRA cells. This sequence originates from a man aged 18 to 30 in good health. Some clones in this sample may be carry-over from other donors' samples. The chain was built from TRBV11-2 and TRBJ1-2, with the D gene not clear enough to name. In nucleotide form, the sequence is TGTGCCAGCAGCTTAGATCAACAGTATGACTACACCTTC. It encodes CASSLDQQYDYTF.